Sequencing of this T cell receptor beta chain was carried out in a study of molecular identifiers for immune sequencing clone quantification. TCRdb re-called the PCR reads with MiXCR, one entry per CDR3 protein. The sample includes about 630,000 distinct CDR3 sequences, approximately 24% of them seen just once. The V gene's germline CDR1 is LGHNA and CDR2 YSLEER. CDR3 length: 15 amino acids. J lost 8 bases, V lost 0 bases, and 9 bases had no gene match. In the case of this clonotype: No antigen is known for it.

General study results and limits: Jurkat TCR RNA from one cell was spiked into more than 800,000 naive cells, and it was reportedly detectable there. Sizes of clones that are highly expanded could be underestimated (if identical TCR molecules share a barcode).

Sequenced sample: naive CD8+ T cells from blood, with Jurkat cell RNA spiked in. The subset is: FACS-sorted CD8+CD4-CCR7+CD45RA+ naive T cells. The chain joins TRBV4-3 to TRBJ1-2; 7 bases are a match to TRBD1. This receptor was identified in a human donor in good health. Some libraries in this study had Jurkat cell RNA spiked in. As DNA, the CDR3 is TGCGCCAGCAGCCAAGAGGCAGGGGGTATTTTCGGCTACACCTTC. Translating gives CASSQEAGGIFGYTF.